A selection of T cell receptor beta chains follows, all from one sample in a study of early T cells in non-severe SARS-CoV-2 infection. Via MiXCR, TCRdb re-called the 5' RACE reads, giving one row per CDR3 protein. The sample carries roughly 40,000 distinct CDR3 sequences, about 7% recorded once. The sequencing sample was made of whole blood. All receptors derive from an adult who was a healthcare worker with PCR-confirmed SARS-CoV-2 infection or an uninfected control (not recorded which). CDR3s leave out the opening cysteine and the closing phenylalanine or tryptophan. D genes are given only for firm matches.

d_call,j_call,v_call,cdr3_aa
TRBD1,TRBJ1-5,TRBV4-1,ASSQSAGTGNHQPQH
-,TRBJ1-6,TRBV3-1,ASSQGNDSPLH
TRBD1,TRBJ1-2,TRBV7-2,ASSLASGQAYGYT
TRBD1,TRBJ1-3,TRBV18,ASSPTTGPQIGNTIY
-,TRBJ1-6,TRBV27,ASSFGGTGNSPLH
-,TRBJ1-2,TRBV9,ASSVGAGLYGYT
-,TRBJ2-7,TRBV20-1,SARVRALFYEQY
-,TRBJ1-1,TRBV7-2,ASSLPTVEAF
-,TRBJ1-6,TRBV6-1,ASSTGHTRSNSPLH
-,TRBJ1-1,TRBV20-1,SARNPSTGNTEAF
TRBD2,TRBJ2-3,TRBV29-1,SVLLAGGPTDTQY
-,TRBJ2-3,TRBV24-1,ATSGGPGSRYTDTQY
-,TRBJ2-5,TRBV5-8,ASRLGTDASETQY
-,TRBJ2-1,TRBV4-3,ASSQSTSYNEQF
TRBD1,TRBJ2-7,TRBV6-2/TRBV6-3,ASSPGQGIYYEQY
-,TRBJ2-1,TRBV11-2,ASSLPIRSSYNEQF
-,TRBJ2-1,TRBV6-1,ASSEEGISYNEQF
-,TRBJ2-7,TRBV11-2,ASSSGVYEQY
-,TRBJ2-7,TRBV18,ASSPPEGGAYEQY
TRBD1,TRBJ1-1,TRBV5-6,ASSGRTGGTEAF
-,TRBJ1-2,TRBV27,ASSLLPAHLYGYT
TRBD1,TRBJ2-1,TRBV2,ASSEEGADFNEQF
TRBD1,TRBJ2-1,TRBV2,ASSEPRQGSYNEQF
-,TRBJ1-2,TRBV12-3/TRBV12-4,ASSLPGQIPLANYGYT
-,TRBJ2-3,TRBV4-1,ASSPGTVASDTQY
TRBD1,TRBJ1-1,TRBV6-1,ASSLLGATGGNTEAF
TRBD1,TRBJ1-6,TRBV7-2,ASSPDRGLGSPLH
-,TRBJ1-2,TRBV28,ASSREGGRYGYT
TRBD1,TRBJ1-2,TRBV20-1,SATTGGSGYT
-,TRBJ2-3,TRBV25-1,ASSEWGGRNSTDTQY
-,TRBJ2-7,TRBV5-1,ASSPDTAYEQY